The TCR beta chain under discussion was sequenced for a study of blood T cell repertoires in COVID-19. Study details: Whether acute or convalescent, the COVID-19 samples came from the United States, Italy and Spain. Sources were T cells, B-cell-depleted T cells, or PBMCs; the material itself was cDNA or gDNA.

The data were produced by immunoSEQ multiplex PCR, yet TCRdb's version contains in-frame clones alone and is incomplete. The sample contains around 280,000 clones, approximately 88% of which appear only once. Cohorts were based on clinical histories the participants reported. Cohort 3 donors were reported recovered after two negative PCRs, clearance, or symptom resolution. V lost 2 bases and J lost 0, with 5 bases in between. The CDR3 contains 14 residues. The germline CDR1 and CDR2 sequences are SEHNR and FQNEAQ (reference sequence). The chain has TRBV7-9 and TRBJ1-3; D unclear. The clonotype comes from a woman in her thirties or forties who had recovered from COVID-19. The sequencing input was PBMCs or T cells enriched from blood (not recorded which). CDR3 protein: CASSLSYSGNTIYF. CDR3 DNA sequence: TGTGCCAGCAGCTTATCCTACTCTGGAAACACCATATATTTT.